This is a list of T cell receptor beta chains from one sample in a study of T cell responses to AZD1222 COVID-19 vaccine. This table comes from immunoSEQ multiplex PCR, and its TCRdb copy is limited to in-frame clones, with some not included. The table records about 190,000 clones, approximately 92% of them present only once. Sample: peripheral blood, taken on day 0 of AZD1222 vaccination. All receptors derive from an adult in good health. The CDR3 runs from the conserved cysteine through the conserved F or W. The D gene is left open where the match is weak. Clone size is shown for a subset of rows, as once, few, many or a class of expanded clone.

v_call,d_call,clone_size,j_call,cdr3_aa,cdr3_nt
TRBV6-5,TRBD1,-,TRBJ1-6,CASTETGNYNSPLHF,TGTGCCAGCACCGAGACAGGGAACTATAATTCACCCCTCCACTTT
TRBV7-6,-,-,TRBJ1-1,CASSLQTRGTEAFF,TGTGCCAGCAGCTTGCAAACTCGGGGCACTGAAGCTTTCTTT
TRBV2,-,-,TRBJ1-3,CASVLDSGNTIYF,TGTGCCAGCGTTCTTGACTCTGGAAACACCATATATTTT
TRBV18,-,-,TRBJ1-1,CASSPGPGITEAFF,TGTGCCAGCTCACCAGGTCCCGGGATTACTGAAGCTTTCTTT
TRBV19,-,-,TRBJ1-5,CASSIISGKRNQPQHF,TGTGCCAGTAGTATAATTTCGGGCAAGCGCAATCAGCCCCAGCATTTT
TRBV9,-,-,TRBJ1-6,CASSVGGNSPLHF,TGTGCCAGCAGCGTAGGGGGTAATTCACCCCTCCACTTT
TRBV5-1,-,-,TRBJ2-6,CASSLVVFPPSGANVLTF,TGCGCCAGCAGCTTGGTCGTCTTCCCGCCCTCTGGGGCCAACGTCCTGACTTTC
TRBV5-1,-,-,TRBJ2-1,CASSSRTDPTNEQFF,TGCGCCAGCAGCTCCCGGACAGATCCCACCAATGAGCAGTTCTTC
TRBV6-5,-,-,TRBJ1-6,CASTVTGGNSPLHF,TGTGCCAGCACCGTGACAGGAGGGAATTCACCCCTCCACTTT
TRBV6-5,-,-,TRBJ2-5,CASSYGREQETQYF,TGTGCCAGCAGTTACGGACGGGAACAAGAGACCCAGTACTTC
TRBV15,TRBD1,-,TRBJ1-1,CATSRDYGTGVEAFF,TGTGCCACCAGCAGAGACTACGGGACAGGGGTTGAAGCTTTCTTT
TRBV7-2,TRBD2,-,TRBJ2-2,CASSPKPKLAGETGELFF,TGTGCCAGCAGCCCGAAACCCAAGCTAGCGGGGGAGACCGGGGAGCTGTTTTTT
TRBV6-5,-,-,TRBJ2-7,CASILRDAVYEQYF,TGTGCCAGCATTCTCCGGGACGCCGTCTACGAGCAGTACTTC
TRBV5-1,-,-,TRBJ1-1,CASSLGGTNTEAFF,TGCGCCAGCAGCTTGGGCGGCACGAACACTGAAGCTTTCTTT
TRBV6-2/TRBV6-3,TRBD1,-,TRBJ1-2,CASSPGQLNYGYTF,TGTGCCAGCAGTCCGGGACAGCTTAACTATGGCTACACCTTC
TRBV5-4,-,-,TRBJ1-2,CASSLSTSVYGYTF,TGTGCCAGCAGCTTGTCGACTTCCGTCTATGGCTACACCTTC
TRBV10-3,-,-,TRBJ1-3,CASGTASGNTIYF,TGTGCCTCCGGGACGGCCTCTGGAAACACCATATATTTT
TRBV28,-,-,TRBJ1-6,CASAPGSSYNSPLHF,TGTGCCAGCGCCCCGGGAAGCTCCTATAATTCACCCCTCCACTTT
TRBV4-2,-,-,TRBJ2-2,CASSLGGLATGELFF,TGTGCCAGCAGCCTAGGGGGGCTGGCCACCGGGGAGCTGTTTTTT
TRBV7-9,TRBD2,-,TRBJ2-7,CASSPTSGGYEQYF,TGTGCCAGCAGCCCTACTAGCGGGGGCTACGAGCAGTACTTC
TRBV30,-,-,TRBJ1-3,CAWSLASGNTIYF,TGTGCCTGGAGTCTTGCCTCTGGAAACACCATATATTTT
TRBV6-5,TRBD1,-,TRBJ2-3,CASSTHRGREDTQYF,TGTGCCAGCAGCACCCACAGGGGGCGGGAAGATACGCAGTATTTT
TRBV6-6,-,-,TRBJ1-1,CASSYEQTEAFF,TGTGCCAGCAGTTACGAACAGACTGAAGCTTTCTTT
TRBV5-1,-,-,TRBJ2-7,CASSDQGQFLEQYF,TGCGCCAGCAGCGATCAGGGTCAGTTTCTCGAGCAGTACTTC
TRBV10-3,TRBD1,-,TRBJ2-7,CAISERGTGSPHEQYF,TGTGCCATCAGTGAGAGAGGGACAGGGAGTCCCCACGAGCAGTACTTC
TRBV30,-,-,TRBJ1-1,CAWRPRHDSAEAFF,TGTGCCTGGAGGCCCAGACACGATAGCGCTGAAGCTTTCTTT
TRBV18,-,-,TRBJ1-3,CASSPEDYSGNTIYF,TGTGCCAGCTCACCCGAGGACTACTCTGGAAACACCATATATTTT
TRBV6-1,-,-,TRBJ1-3,CASSVGWFESGNTIYF,TGTGCCAGCAGTGTAGGATGGTTCGAATCTGGAAACACCATATATTTT
TRBV19,TRBD1,-,TRBJ1-1,CASSRDRQNTEAFF,TGTGCCAGTTCCCGGGACAGGCAGAACACTGAAGCTTTCTTT
TRBV5-1,TRBD1,-,TRBJ1-1,CASSFLTGGSMNTEAFF,TGCGCCAGCAGCTTCCTGACAGGGGGATCGATGAACACTGAAGCTTTCTTT
TRBV2,-,-,TRBJ1-4,CASSAGRAVNEKLFF,TGTGCCAGCAGTGCCGGGAGGGCTGTTAATGAAAAACTGTTTTTT
TRBV27,-,-,TRBJ2-7,CASSLRAGLVGEQYF,TGTGCCAGCAGTTTAAGGGCGGGGCTTGTTGGCGAGCAGTACTTC
TRBV6-5,-,-,TRBJ1-5,CASSYDRHSNQPQHF,TGTGCCAGCAGTTACGACAGGCATAGCAATCAGCCCCAGCATTTT
TRBV10-3,-,-,TRBJ1-5,CAISVDSNQPQHF,TGTGCCATCAGTGTTGACAGCAATCAGCCCCAGCATTTT
TRBV5-5,-,-,TRBJ1-6,CASSRGLGSPLHF,TGTGCCAGCAGCCGCGGACTTGGTTCACCCCTCCACTTT
TRBV7-2,-,-,TRBJ1-2,CASSLAAGEGFNYGYTF,TGTGCCAGCAGCTTAGCAGCAGGAGAAGGGTTTAACTATGGCTACACCTTC
TRBV11-2,TRBD1,-,TRBJ1-4,CASSSRGLGDITNEKLFF,TGTGCCAGCAGTTCCAGGGGGCTCGGGGACATAACTAATGAAAAACTGTTTTTT
TRBV7-2,TRBD1,-,TRBJ2-7,CASSLMGQAYEQYF,TGTGCCAGCAGCTTAATGGGACAGGCCTACGAGCAGTACTTC
TRBV23-1,-,-,TRBJ1-2,CASSLGGYTF,TGCGCCAGCAGTCTGGGTGGCTACACCTTC
TRBV9,TRBD2,-,TRBJ2-5,CASSSEGLAGETQYF,TGTGCCAGCAGCTCTGAGGGACTAGCGGGTGAGACCCAGTACTTC
TRBV2,TRBD1,-,TRBJ2-3,CASSDWDRLSTDTQYF,TGTGCCAGCAGTGACTGGGACAGGTTGAGCACAGATACGCAGTATTTT
TRBV2,-,-,TRBJ2-5,CASSEARGTQYF,TGTGCCAGCAGTGAAGCCCGAGGGACCCAGTACTTC
TRBV6-2/TRBV6-3,TRBD1,-,TRBJ1-1,CASSYPGTVGSKRPEAFF,TGTGCCAGCAGTTACCCAGGGACAGTAGGAAGTAAACGGCCTGAAGCTTTCTTT
TRBV3-1/TRBV3-2,-,-,TRBJ2-2,CASSPRLGRGKAGELFF,TGTGCCAGCAGCCCAAGACTGGGCAGGGGCAAGGCCGGGGAGCTGTTTTTT
TRBV12-3/TRBV12-4,-,-,TRBJ1-1,CASSLKGEAFF,TGTGCCAGCAGTTTAAAAGGGGAAGCTTTCTTT
TRBV6-5,-,-,TRBJ1-5,CASRPSGIYNQPQHF,TGTGCCAGCAGACCTTCCGGGATTTATAATCAGCCCCAGCATTTT
TRBV3-1/TRBV3-2,-,-,TRBJ1-5,CASSQGPHSNQPQHF,TGTGCCAGCAGCCAAGGACCGCATAGCAATCAGCCCCAGCATTTT
TRBV6-1,TRBD1,-,TRBJ1-1,CASSEAGGNTEAFF,TGTGCCAGCAGTGAGGCAGGGGGGAACACTGAAGCTTTCTTT
TRBV19,TRBD1,-,TRBJ2-3,CASSSFRGQGDTQYF,TGTGCCAGTAGTAGTTTTAGGGGGCAGGGAGATACGCAGTATTTT
TRBV4-1,-,-,TRBJ2-5,CASSQGWGRETQYF,TGCGCCAGCAGCCAAGGCTGGGGGCGGGAGACCCAGTACTTC
TRBV6-6,-,-,TRBJ2-6,CASSYQQGSGANVLTF,TGTGCCAGCAGTTACCAGCAGGGCTCTGGGGCCAACGTCCTGACTTTC
TRBV2,TRBD1,-,TRBJ2-2,CASNGLDRGGGELFF,TGTGCCAGCAATGGCCTGGACAGGGGGGGCGGGGAGCTGTTTTTT
TRBV6-5,-,-,TRBJ1-5,CASSYSWGLNQPQHF,TGTGCCAGCAGTTACTCGTGGGGCCTCAATCAGCCCCAGCATTTT
TRBV7-8,TRBD1,once,TRBJ1-2,CASSPGGGGKAGYTF,TGTGCCAGCAGCCCCGGTGGAGGGGGCAAAGCTGGCTACACCTTC
TRBV4-1,-,-,TRBJ1-5,CASSQESRGSHYSNQPQHF,TGCGCCAGCAGCCAAGAATCCCGGGGCAGTCATTATAGCAATCAGCCCCAGCATTTT
TRBV12-3/TRBV12-4,-,-,TRBJ1-1,CASRAAGGFEAFF,TGTGCCAGCAGGGCGGCCGGAGGGTTTGAAGCTTTCTTT
TRBV4-1,-,many,TRBJ2-3,CASSQASRRTDTQYF,TGCGCCAGCAGCCAAGCCAGCCGACGCACAGATACGCAGTATTTT